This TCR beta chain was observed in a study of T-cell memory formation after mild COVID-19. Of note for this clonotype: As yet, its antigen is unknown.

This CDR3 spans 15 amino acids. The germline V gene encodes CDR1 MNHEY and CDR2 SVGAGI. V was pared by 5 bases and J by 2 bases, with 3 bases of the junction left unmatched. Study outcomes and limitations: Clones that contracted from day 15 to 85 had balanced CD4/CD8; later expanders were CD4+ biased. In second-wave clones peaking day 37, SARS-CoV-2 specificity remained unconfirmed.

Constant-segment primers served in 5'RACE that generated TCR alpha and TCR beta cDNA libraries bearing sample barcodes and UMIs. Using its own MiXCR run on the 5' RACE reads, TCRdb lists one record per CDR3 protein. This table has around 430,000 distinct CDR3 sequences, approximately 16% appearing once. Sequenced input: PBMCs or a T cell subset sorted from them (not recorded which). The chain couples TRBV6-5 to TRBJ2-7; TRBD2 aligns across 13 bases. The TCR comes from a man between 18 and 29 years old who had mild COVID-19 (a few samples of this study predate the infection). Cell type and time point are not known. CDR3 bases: TGTGCCAGCAGTCCTACTAGCGGGGGGGCCTACGAGCAGTACTTC. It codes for CASSPTSGGAYEQYF.